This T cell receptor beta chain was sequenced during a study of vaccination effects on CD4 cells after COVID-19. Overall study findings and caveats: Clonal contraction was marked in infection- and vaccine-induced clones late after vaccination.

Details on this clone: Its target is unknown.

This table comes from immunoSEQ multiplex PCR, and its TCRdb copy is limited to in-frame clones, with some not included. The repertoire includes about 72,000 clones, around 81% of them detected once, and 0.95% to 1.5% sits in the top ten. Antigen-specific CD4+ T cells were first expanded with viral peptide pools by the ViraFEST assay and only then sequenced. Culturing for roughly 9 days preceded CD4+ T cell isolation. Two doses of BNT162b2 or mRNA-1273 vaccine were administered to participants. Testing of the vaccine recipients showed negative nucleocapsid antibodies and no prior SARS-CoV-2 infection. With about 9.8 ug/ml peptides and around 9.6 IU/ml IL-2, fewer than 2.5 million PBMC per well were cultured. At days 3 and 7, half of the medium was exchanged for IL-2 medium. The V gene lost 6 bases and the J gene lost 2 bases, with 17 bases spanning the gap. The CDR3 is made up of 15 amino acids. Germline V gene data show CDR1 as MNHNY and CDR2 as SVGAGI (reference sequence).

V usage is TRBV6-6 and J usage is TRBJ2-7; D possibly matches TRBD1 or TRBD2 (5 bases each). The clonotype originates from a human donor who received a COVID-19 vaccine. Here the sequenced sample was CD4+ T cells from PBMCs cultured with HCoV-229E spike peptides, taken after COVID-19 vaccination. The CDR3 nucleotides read TGTGCCAGCAGCCAAGCCGGGACGGCCGCCTACGAGCAGTACGTC. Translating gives CASSQAGTAAYEQYV.